This section outlines one TCR beta chain sequence together with its context. Antigen: not known. V shed 1 base, J shed 0 bases, and the junction held 5 bases outside the gene matches. Germline V gene sequence: CDR1 MNHEY, CDR2 SMNVEV (reference sequence). This CDR3 has 16 amino acids. Separate from the approximately 700-subject first cohort was the approximately 130-subject validation cohort, to which the donors belonged. The record originates from a study of cytomegalovirus exposure and HLA in healthy donors. Study findings and constraints: Three chains tied to CMV proved CMV antigen-specific in vitro. First-cohort TCR clusters were later found to tend to co-occur in the 90 to 150 validation repertoires. Investigators reported 150 to 200 TCR beta chains as tied to cytomegalovirus.

The method was immunoSEQ multiplex PCR; TCRdb's version includes in-frame clones alone and lacks a portion of them. The data show over 120,000 clones, 94% seen once. The receptor was isolated from a man between 18 and 29 years old in good health and CMV-seropositive. The V and J genes are TRBV27 and TRBJ2-7; TRBD2 aligns across 8 bases. Material: PBMCs. In DNA form, the CDR3 reads TGTGCCAGCAGTTTATTGGGGACTAGTAGCTCCTACGAGCAGTACTTC. As protein: CASSLLGTSSSYEQYF.